This T cell receptor (beta chain) originates from a study of T-cell reconstitution after alpha-beta-depleted transplantation in children. This clonotype came up a few times. V shed 1 base and J shed 0 bases, with 10 bases lying between them. CDR1 and CDR2 (germline): SQVTM, ANQGSEA. The CDR3 is 14 amino acids. Preparing the TCRbeta library involved the use of unique molecular identifiers. TCRdb re-called the PCR reads with MiXCR, one entry per CDR3 protein. This sample has 360,000 or so distinct CDR3 sequences, with about 20% found just once. The source was PBMCs from the stem cell graft donor, collected from the stem cell graft. The chain has TRBV29-1 and TRBJ2-7; no definite D call. The clonotype comes from a human donor who donated a stem cell graft to a child with acute myeloid leukemia. CDR3 sequence (DNA): TGCAGCGTTGAAGGGGTCGGCGGCTCCTACGAGCAGTACTTC. This encodes CSVEGVGGSYEQYF.